This T cell receptor (beta chain) is from a study of blood T cell repertoires in COVID-19. The repertoire was sequenced with immunoSEQ multiplex PCR; TCRdb's copy has only in-frame clones and lacks some. The table has fewer than 450,000 clones, about 87% seen once; the top ten hold just under 6.5%. This clone was recorded only once. The germline gives CDR1 SGHRS, CDR2 YFSETQ. The CDR3 length is 13 residues. Trimming cost V 6 bases and J 0 bases, with 8 bases left between them. The TCR sequence derives from a woman between 50 and 59 years old with COVID-19, enrolled during active disease. Sequenced material: peripheral blood. The rearrangement uses TRBV5-1 and TRBJ2-3; D ambiguous. This CDR3 reads CASNGFSTDTQYF. DNA of the CDR3: TGCGCCAGCAACGGTTTTAGCACAGATACGCAGTATTTT.